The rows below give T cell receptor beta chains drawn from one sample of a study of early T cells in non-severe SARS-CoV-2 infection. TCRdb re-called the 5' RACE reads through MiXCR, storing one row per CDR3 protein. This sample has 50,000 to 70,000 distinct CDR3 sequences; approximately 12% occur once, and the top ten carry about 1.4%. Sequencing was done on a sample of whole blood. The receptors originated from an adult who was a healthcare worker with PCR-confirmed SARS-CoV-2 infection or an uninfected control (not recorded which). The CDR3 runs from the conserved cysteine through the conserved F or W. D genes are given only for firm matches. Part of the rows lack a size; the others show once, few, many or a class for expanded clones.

CDR3: CASSRTSGEQYEQYF
DNA: TGTGCCAGTAGTCGGACTAGCGGGGAACAATACGAGCAGTACTTC
D: TRBD2
size: few
V: TRBV19
J: TRBJ2-7

CDR3: CASSLVGLRGNTGELFF
DNA: TGTGCCAGCAGCTTAGTGGGCTTGAGGGGAAACACCGGGGAGCTGTTTTTT
D: .
size: many
V: TRBV11-2
J: TRBJ2-2

CDR3: CSARRSENSPLHF
DNA: TGCAGTGCTAGAAGGTCGGAGAATTCACCCCTCCACTTT
D: .
size: medium-sized
V: TRBV20-1
J: TRBJ1-6

CDR3: CASSYAIGSDTQYF
DNA: TGTGCCAGCAGTTACGCCATAGGCTCAGATACGCAGTATTTT
D: .
size: .
V: TRBV6-2/TRBV6-3
J: TRBJ2-3

CDR3: CSARVANYGYTF
DNA: TGCAGTGCTAGGGTAGCCAACTATGGCTACACCTTC
D: .
size: .
V: TRBV20-1
J: TRBJ1-2

CDR3: CASSLEDRVYEQYF
DNA: TGTGCCAGCAGCTTAGAGGACAGGGTCTACGAGCAGTACTTC
D: TRBD1
size: .
V: TRBV7-9
J: TRBJ2-7

CDR3: CASSRDRTDTQYF
DNA: TGTGCCAGCAGCCGGGACCGAACAGATACGCAGTATTTT
D: .
size: many
V: TRBV7-3
J: TRBJ2-3

CDR3: CASPAGTRSSTDTQYF
DNA: TGTGCCAGCCCAGCCGGGACTAGGTCTAGCACAGATACGCAGTATTTT
D: TRBD2
size: .
V: TRBV2
J: TRBJ2-3

CDR3: CASSPPDRGQGYTF
DNA: TGTGCCAGCAGCCCCCCGGACAGGGGGCAAGGCTACACCTTC
D: TRBD1
size: few
V: TRBV5-4
J: TRBJ1-2

CDR3: CASSQEAGSQGNEQFF
DNA: TGCGCCAGCAGCCAAGAAGCGGGCAGCCAGGGCAATGAGCAGTTCTTC
D: .
size: few
V: TRBV4-1
J: TRBJ2-1

CDR3: CASSLALAGYNEQFF
DNA: TGTGCCAGCAGCTTAGCGCTAGCGGGGTACAATGAGCAGTTCTTC
D: TRBD2
size: few
V: TRBV7-6
J: TRBJ2-1

CDR3: CVSSLGSGANVLTF
DNA: TGTGTCAGCAGCTTGGGGTCTGGGGCCAACGTCCTGACTTTC
D: .
size: .
V: TRBV7-8
J: TRBJ2-6

CDR3: CASRLTENYGYTF
DNA: TGTGCCAGCAGGCTGACAGAGAACTATGGCTACACCTTC
D: .
size: .
V: TRBV5-5
J: TRBJ1-2

CDR3: CASSPGTVLLRTEAFF
DNA: TGTGCCAGCAGCCCCGGGACAGTCCTACTGCGGACTGAAGCTTTCTTT
D: TRBD1
size: few
V: TRBV11-2
J: TRBJ1-1

CDR3: CASSERETQYF
DNA: TGTGCCAGCAGTGAAAGAGAGACCCAGTACTTC
D: .
size: few
V: TRBV6-1
J: TRBJ2-5

CDR3: CASSYMLPGTANTEAFF
DNA: TGTGCCAGCAGTTACATGCTTCCCGGGACAGCCAACACTGAAGCTTTCTTT
D: TRBD1
size: few
V: TRBV6-5
J: TRBJ1-1

CDR3: CSARDPDRARYTF
DNA: TGCAGTGCTAGGGACCCAGACAGGGCTCGCTACACCTTC
D: TRBD1
size: .
V: TRBV20-1
J: TRBJ1-2